The sequence of this T cell receptor (beta chain) was determined in a study of T-cell reconstitution after alpha-beta-depleted transplantation in children. CDR3 length equals 16 residues. Germline V lookup: CDR1 ENHRY, CDR2 SYGVKD. The junction had 9 bases not matched to a gene; V was cut back by 3 bases and J by 5 bases. Unique molecular identifiers were used in preparing the TCRbeta library. TCRdb reanalysed the PCR reads using MiXCR and keeps one entry per CDR3 protein. The profile covers a few hundred thousand distinct CDR3 sequences, with around 27% appearing a single time and approximately 39% taken by the ten largest. This clonotype was counted between two and nine times. Its antigen remains unidentified. Study observations and caveats: Most T-cell counts and diversity one year after the transplant came from T cells that were newly produced. In some patients, recipient T cells and intrathymic progenitors surviving conditioning explained high day-60 diversity. The study reportedly traced alpha-beta T cells about two months after transplant to several hundred expanded graft clones.

The genes are TRBV10-3 and TRBJ2-5, with TRBD2 identical over 10 bases. This clonotype was sampled from a boy less than two years old with Wiskott-Aldrich syndrome, due to receive a stem cell transplant. The sequencing here drew on PBMCs, taken before TCRalphabeta/CD19-depleted stem cell transplant. CDR3 nucleotide sequence: TGTGCCATCAGTGACCCCAGGTCTAGCGGGAGTGAGACCCAGTACTTC. Its protein is CAISDPRSSGSETQYF.